The clone carrying this TCR beta chain was observed at least ten times. Its specificity is not known. This sample is drawn from a study of early T cells in non-severe SARS-CoV-2 infection. Notes on the study in general: Anti-spike CD8 responses were favored by VDJdb matching, which missed private and CD4 specificities.

Tagging with unique molecular identifiers was applied to individual cDNA molecules. MiXCR was run by TCRdb on the 5' RACE reads, yielding one entry per CDR3 protein. Of fewer than 85,000 distinct CDR3 sequences listed, around 15% are singletons. The CDR3 sequence is 12 residues long. Trimming removed 1 base from V and 9 bases from J, with 7 bases in between. The germline CDR1 and CDR2 sequences are KGHSY and FQNENV. The receptor was isolated from an adult who was a healthcare worker with PCR-confirmed SARS-CoV-2 infection or an uninfected control (not recorded which). The sample consisted of whole blood, taken at baseline. This chain joins TRBV16 and TRBJ2-1; no clear D. The CDR3, as DNA: TGTGCCAGCAGCCAATTTAGTGGTGAGCAGTTCTTC. Its protein is CASSQFSGEQFF. Combining the CDR3 with reference TRBV16 and TRBJ2-1 gives the whole variable domain GEEVAQTPKHLVRGEGQKAKLYCAPIKGHSYVFWYQQVLKNEFKFLISFQNENVFDETGMPKERFSAKCLPNSPCSLEIQATKLEDSAVYFCASSQFSGEQFFGPGTRLTVL.